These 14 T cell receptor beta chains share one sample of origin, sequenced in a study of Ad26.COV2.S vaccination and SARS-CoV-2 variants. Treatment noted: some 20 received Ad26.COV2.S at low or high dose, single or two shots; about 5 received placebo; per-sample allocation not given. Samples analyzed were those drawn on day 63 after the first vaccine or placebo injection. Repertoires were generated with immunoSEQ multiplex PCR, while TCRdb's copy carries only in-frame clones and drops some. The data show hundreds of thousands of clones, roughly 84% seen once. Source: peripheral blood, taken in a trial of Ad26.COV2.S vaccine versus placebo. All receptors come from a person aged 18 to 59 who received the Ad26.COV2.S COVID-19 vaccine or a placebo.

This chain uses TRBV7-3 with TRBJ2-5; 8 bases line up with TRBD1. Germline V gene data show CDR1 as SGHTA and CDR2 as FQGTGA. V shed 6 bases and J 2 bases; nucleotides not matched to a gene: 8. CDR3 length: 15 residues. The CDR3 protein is CASRRSGTGQETQYF. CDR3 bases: TGTGCCAGCAGGCGATCCGGGACAGGACAAGAGACCCAGTACTTC.

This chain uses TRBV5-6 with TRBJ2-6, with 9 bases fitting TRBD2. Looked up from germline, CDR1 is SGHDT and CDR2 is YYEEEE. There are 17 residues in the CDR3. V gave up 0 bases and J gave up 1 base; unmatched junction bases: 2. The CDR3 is CASSLASGASGANVLTF. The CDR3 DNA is TGTGCCAGCAGCTTGGCTAGCGGGGCTTCTGGGGCCAACGTCCTGACTTTC.

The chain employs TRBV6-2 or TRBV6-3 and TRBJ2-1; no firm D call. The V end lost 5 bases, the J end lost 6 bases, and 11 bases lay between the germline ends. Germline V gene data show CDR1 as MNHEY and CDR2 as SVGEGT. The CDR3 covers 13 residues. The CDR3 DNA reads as TGTGCCAGCAGTACAAGGAGCGTCAATGAGCAGTTCTTC. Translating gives CASSTRSVNEQFF.

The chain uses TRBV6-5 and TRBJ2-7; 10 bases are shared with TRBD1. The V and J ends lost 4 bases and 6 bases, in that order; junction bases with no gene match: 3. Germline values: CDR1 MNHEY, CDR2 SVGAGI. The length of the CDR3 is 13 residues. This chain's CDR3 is CASSLTGGSEQYF. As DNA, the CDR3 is TGTGCCAGCAGTTTGACAGGGGGCTCCGAGCAGTACTTC.

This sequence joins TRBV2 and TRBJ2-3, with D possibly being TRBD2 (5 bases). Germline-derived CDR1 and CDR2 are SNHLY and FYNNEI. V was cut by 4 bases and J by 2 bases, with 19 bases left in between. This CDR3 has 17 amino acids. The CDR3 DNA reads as TGTGCCAGCAGTGTCCTTGGGAGTGGATGGGACACAGATACGCAGTATTTT. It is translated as CASSVLGSGWDTDTQYF.

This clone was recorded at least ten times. CDR3 loop: CASSLDSGTSGVEQYF. For the CDR3, the DNA is TGTGCCAGCAGCTTAGACTCCGGGACTAGCGGAGTGGAGCAGTACTTC. The V gene is TRBV11-3, the J gene TRBJ2-7; TRBD2 matches 11 bases. The V and J ends lost 0 bases and 7 bases, in that order; junction bases with no gene match: 8. The CDR3 runs 16 residues. CDR1 and CDR2 from the germline V gene are SGHNT and YENEEA.

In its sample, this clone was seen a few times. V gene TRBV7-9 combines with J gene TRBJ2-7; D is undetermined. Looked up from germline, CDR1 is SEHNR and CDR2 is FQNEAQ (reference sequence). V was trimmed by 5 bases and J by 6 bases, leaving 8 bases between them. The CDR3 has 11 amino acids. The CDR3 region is CASSGTLEQYF. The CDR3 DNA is TGTGCCAGCAGCGGAACCCTCGAGCAGTACTTC.

The CDR3, as DNA: TGCGCCAGCAGCCCCGGTATGAACACTGAAGCTTTCTTT. Protein: CASSPGMNTEAFF. This chain connects TRBV4-1 to TRBJ1-1; no clear D. There are 13 residues in the CDR3. Germline values: CDR1 MGHRA, CDR2 YSYEKL. The V gene lost 4 bases and the J gene lost 0 bases, with 6 bases spanning the gap.

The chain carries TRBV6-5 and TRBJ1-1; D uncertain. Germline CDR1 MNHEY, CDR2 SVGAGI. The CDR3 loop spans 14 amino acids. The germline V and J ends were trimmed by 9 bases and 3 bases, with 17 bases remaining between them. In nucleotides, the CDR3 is TGTGCCAGTTTGGGGTTTCTTTCTGACACTGAAGCTTTCTTT. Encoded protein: CASLGFLSDTEAFF.

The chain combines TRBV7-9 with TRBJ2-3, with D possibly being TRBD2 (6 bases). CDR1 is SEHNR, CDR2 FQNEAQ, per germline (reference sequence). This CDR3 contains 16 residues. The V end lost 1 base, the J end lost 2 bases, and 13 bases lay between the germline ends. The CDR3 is CASSLGQEGPTDTQYF. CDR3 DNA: TGTGCCAGCAGCTTAGGTCAGGAGGGTCCCACAGATACGCAGTATTTT.

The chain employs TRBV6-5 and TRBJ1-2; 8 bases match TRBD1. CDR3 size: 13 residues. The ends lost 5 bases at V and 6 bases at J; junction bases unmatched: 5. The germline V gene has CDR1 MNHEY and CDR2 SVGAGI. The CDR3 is CASSKLTGDGYTF. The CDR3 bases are TGTGCCAGCAGTAAACTGACAGGGGATGGCTACACCTTC.

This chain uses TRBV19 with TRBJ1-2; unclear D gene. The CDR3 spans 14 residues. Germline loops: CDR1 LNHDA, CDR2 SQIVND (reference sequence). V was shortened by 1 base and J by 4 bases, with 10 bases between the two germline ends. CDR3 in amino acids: CASSIGQQSYGYTF. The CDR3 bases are TGTGCCAGTAGTATAGGGCAACAGAGCTATGGCTACACCTTC.

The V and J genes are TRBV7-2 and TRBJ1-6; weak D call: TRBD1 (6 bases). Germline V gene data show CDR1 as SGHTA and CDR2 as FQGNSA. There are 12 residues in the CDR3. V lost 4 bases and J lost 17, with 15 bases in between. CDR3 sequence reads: CASSSGASRIHF. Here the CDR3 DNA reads TGTGCCAGCAGCTCGGGGGCAAGTAGAATCCACTTT. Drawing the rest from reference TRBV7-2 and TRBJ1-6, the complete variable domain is GAGVSQSPSNKVTEKGKDVELRCDPISGHTALYWYRQSLGQGLEFLIYFQGNSAPDKSGLPSDRFSAERTGGSVSTLTIQRTQQEDSAVYLCASSSGASRIHFGNGTRLTVT.

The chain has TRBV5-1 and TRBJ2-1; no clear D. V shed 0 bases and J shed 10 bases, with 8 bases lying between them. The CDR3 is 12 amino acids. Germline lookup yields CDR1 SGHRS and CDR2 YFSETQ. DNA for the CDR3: TGCGCCAGCAGCTTGGACCTGGAGGAGCAGTTCTTC. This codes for CASSLDLEEQFF.